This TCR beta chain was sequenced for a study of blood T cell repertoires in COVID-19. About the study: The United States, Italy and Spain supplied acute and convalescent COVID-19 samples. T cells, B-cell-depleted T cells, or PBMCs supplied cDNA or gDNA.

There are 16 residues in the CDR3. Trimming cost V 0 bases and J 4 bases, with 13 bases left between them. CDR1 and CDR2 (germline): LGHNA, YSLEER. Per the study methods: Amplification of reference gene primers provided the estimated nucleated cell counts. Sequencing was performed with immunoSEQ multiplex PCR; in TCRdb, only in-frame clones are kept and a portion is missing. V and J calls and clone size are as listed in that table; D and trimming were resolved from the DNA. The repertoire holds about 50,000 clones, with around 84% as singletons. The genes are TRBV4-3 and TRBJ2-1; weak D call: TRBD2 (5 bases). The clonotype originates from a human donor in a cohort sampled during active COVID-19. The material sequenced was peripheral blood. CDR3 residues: CASSQDWELRYNEQFF. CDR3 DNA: TGCGCCAGCAGCCAAGATTGGGAGCTTAGGTACAATGAGCAGTTCTTC.